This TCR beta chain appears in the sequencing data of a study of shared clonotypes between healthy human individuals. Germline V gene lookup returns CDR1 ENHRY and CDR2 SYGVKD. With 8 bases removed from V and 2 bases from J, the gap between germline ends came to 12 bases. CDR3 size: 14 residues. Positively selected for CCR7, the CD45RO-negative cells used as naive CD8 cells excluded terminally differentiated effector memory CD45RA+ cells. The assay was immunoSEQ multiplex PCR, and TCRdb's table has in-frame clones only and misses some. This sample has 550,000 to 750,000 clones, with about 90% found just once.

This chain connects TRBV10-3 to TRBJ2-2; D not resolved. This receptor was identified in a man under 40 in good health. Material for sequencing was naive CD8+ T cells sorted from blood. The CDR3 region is CAIVSDQNTGELFF. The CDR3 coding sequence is TGTGCCATCGTGAGCGACCAAAACACCGGGGAGCTGTTTTTT.